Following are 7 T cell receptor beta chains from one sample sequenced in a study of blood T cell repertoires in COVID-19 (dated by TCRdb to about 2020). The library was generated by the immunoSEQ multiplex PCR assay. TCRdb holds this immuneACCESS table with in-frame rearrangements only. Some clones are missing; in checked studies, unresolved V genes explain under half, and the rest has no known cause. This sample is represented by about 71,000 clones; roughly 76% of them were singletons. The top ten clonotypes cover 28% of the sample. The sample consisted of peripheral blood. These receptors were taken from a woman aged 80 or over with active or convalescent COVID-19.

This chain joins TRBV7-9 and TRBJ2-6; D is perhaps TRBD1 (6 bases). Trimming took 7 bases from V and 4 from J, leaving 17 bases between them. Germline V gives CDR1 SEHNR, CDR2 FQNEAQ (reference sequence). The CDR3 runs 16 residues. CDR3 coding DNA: TGTGCCAGCAAGGGCAGGGGACGTCTGGGGGCCAACGTCCTGACTTTC. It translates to CASKGRGRLGANVLTF.

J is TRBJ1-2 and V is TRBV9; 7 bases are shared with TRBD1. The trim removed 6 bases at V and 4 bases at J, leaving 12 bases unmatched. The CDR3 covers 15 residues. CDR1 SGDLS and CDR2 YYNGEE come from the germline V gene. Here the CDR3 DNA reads TGTGCCAGCACAAGGGACAGCAAACCTTCCTATGGCTACACCTTC. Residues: CASTRDSKPSYGYTF.

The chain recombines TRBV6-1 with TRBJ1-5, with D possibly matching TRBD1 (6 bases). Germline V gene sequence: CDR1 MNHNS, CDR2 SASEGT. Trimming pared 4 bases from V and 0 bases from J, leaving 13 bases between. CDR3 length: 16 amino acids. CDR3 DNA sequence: TGTGCCAGCAGTGGCGACAGGTCTTATAGCAATCAGCCCCAGCATTTT. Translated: CASSGDRSYSNQPQHF.

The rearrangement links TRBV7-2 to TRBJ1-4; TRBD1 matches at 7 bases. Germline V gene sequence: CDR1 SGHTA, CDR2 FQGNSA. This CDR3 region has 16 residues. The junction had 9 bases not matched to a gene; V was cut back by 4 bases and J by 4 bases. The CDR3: CASSSTPTGSNEKLFF. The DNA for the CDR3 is TGTGCCAGCAGCTCAACGCCGACAGGGAGTAATGAAAAACTGTTTTTT. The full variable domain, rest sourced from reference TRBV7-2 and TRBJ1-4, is GAGVSQSPSNKVTEKGKDVELRCDPISGHTALYWYRQSLGQGLEFLIYFQGNSAPDKSGLPSDRFSAERTGGSVSTLTIQRTQQEDSAVYLCASSSTPTGSNEKLFFGSGTQLSVL.

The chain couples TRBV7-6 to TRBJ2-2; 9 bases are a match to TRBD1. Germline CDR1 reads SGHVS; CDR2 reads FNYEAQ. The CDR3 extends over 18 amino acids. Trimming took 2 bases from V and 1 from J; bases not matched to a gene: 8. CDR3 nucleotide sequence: TGTGCCAGCAGCTTACCCCCGGGACAGGGCATGAACACCGGGGAGCTGTTTTTT. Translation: CASSLPPGQGMNTGELFF.

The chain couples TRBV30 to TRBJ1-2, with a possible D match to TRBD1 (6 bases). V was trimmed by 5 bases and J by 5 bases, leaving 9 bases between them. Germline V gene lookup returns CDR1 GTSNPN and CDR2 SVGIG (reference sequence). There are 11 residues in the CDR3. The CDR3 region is CAWGQSYGYTF. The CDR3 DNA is TGTGCCTGGGGACAGTCTTATGGCTACACCTTC.

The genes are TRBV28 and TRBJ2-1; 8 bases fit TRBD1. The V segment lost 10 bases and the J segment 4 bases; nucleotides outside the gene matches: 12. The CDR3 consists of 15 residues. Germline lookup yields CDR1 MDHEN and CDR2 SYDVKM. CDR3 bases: TGTGCCACCGTGGACAGGGAAAGACGATACAATGAGCAGTTCTTC. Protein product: CATVDRERRYNEQFF.